The 27 T cell receptor beta chains below were found in one sample sequenced in a study of blood T cell repertoires in COVID-19. The data were produced by immunoSEQ multiplex PCR, yet TCRdb's version contains in-frame clones alone and is incomplete. The table has approximately 89,000 clones, roughly 80% seen once. Sequencing was done on a sample of peripheral blood. All receptors come from a woman between 65 and 79 years old with active or convalescent COVID-19.

The CDR3 loop is CAIRIGTDTQYF. The CDR3 DNA reads TGTGCCATCAGAATAGGCACAGATACGCAGTATTTT. The J gene is TRBJ2-3, the V gene TRBV10-3, with D hard to call. Deletions cut 6 bases from V and 1 base from J, with 5 bases between. CDR3 size: 12 residues. Germline V gene sequence: CDR1 ENHRY, CDR2 SYGVKD.

This sequence joins TRBV29-1 and TRBJ1-1, with D perhaps TRBD1 (5 bases). The CDR3 has 13 residues. Germline V gene sequence: CDR1 SQVTM, CDR2 ANQGSEA. V shed 3 bases and J shed 0 bases, with 8 bases lying between them. The CDR3 sequence: CSVDAGLNTEAFF. The CDR3 bases are TGCAGCGTTGACGCAGGGTTGAACACTGAAGCTTTCTTT.

The V gene is TRBV5-1, the J gene TRBJ1-2; 9 bases fit TRBD1. This CDR3 contains 13 residues. Germline CDR1 reads SGHRS; CDR2 reads YFSETQ. Trimming cost V 5 bases and J 8 bases; bases outside gene matches: 7. The chain's CDR3 is CASRPDRGKGYTF. In DNA, the CDR3 is TGCGCCAGCAGACCGGACAGGGGAAAGGGCTACACCTTC.

The rearrangement links TRBV4-2 to TRBJ2-3, with 10 nucleotides matching TRBD2. Looked up from germline, CDR1 is LGHNA and CDR2 is YNFKEQ. Trimming removed 0 bases from V and 2 bases from J; junction bases left unmatched: 2. This CDR3 is built from 16 residues. DNA of the CDR3: TGTGCCAGCAGCCAAGAAGGGACTAGCGACACAGATACGCAGTATTTT. Protein: CASSQEGTSDTDTQYF.

CDR3 DNA sequence: TGTGCCAGCAGCTCACAGGGGAGCCCCCAAGAGACCCAGTACTTC. Translation gives CASSSQGSPQETQYF. The chain has TRBV7-9 and TRBJ2-5; 7 nucleotides align to TRBD1. V shed 4 bases and J 1 base; nucleotides not matched to a gene: 6. Germline V gene data show CDR1 as SEHNR and CDR2 as FQNEAQ (reference sequence). This CDR3 spans 15 amino acids.

The chain couples TRBV10-3 to TRBJ2-5, with 13 bases matching TRBD2. The CDR3 sequence is 15 residues long. CDR1 is ENHRY and CDR2 is SYGVKD in the germline V gene. The trim removed 3 bases at V and 4 bases at J, leaving 2 bases unmatched. The CDR3 spells CAISEWTSGGETQYF. The CDR3 DNA follows: TGTGCCATCAGTGAATGGACTAGCGGGGGAGAGACCCAGTACTTC.

The chain uses TRBV28 and TRBJ1-2, with 7 bases that match TRBD1. This CDR3 comprises 13 residues. J gave up 7 bases and V 6 bases, and 8 bases lay outside the gene matches. Germline V gene sequence: CDR1 MDHEN, CDR2 SYDVKM. The CDR3 bases are TGTGCCAGCAGCTCAGTAGACAGGGCTGGCTACACCTTC. Residues: CASSSVDRAGYTF.

The rearrangement links TRBV18 to TRBJ1-3; no definite D call. This CDR3 is built from 15 residues. Looked up from germline, CDR1 is KGHSH and CDR2 is LQKENI. V lost 3 bases to trimming and J lost 4 bases, with 13 bases between them. The CDR3 DNA reads as TGTGCCAGCTCACCGGACTTCACGGCGGGAAACACCATATATTTT. Its translation: CASSPDFTAGNTIYF.

V is TRBV2 and J is TRBJ1-6, with D maybe TRBD1 (5 bases). Germline V gene sequence: CDR1 SNHLY, CDR2 FYNNEI. The V end was cut by 7 bases, the J end by 7 bases, with 11 bases between. CDR3 size: 13 residues. The CDR3 here is CASTGNLNSPLHF. For the CDR3, the DNA is TGTGCCAGCACAGGGAATTTGAATTCACCCCTCCACTTT.

The chain uses TRBV6-2 or TRBV6-3 and TRBJ1-4; 9 bases map to TRBD1. Germline lookup yields CDR1 MNHEY and CDR2 SVGEGT. V was pared by 8 bases and J by 8 bases, with 21 bases of the junction left unmatched. This CDR3 is 18 amino acids long. In nucleotides, the CDR3 is TGTGCCAGCCGCCTAGGCCCGGGGGGACAGGGCACATTGGAAAAACTGTTTTTT. Translated: CASRLGPGGQGTLEKLFF.

The chain combines TRBV5-5 with TRBJ2-7; D unresolved. The germline CDR1 and CDR2 sequences are SGHKS and YYEKEE (reference sequence). The CDR3 is 14 amino acids. Trimming pared 4 bases from V and 3 bases from J, leaving 14 bases between. This CDR3 is CASSAWMNSYEQYF. The CDR3 nucleotides are TGTGCCAGCAGCGCCTGGATGAACAGCTACGAGCAGTACTTC.

The V and J genes are TRBV11-2 and TRBJ2-2, with 15 positions matching TRBD2. V dropped 5 bases and J dropped 0; count of bases not matched to a gene: 4. CDR1 and CDR2 from the germline V gene are SGHAT and FQNNGV. CDR3 length: 18 residues. CDR3 DNA sequence: TGTGCCAGCAGCCCGAGGACTAGCGGGGGGGCGAACACCGGGGAGCTGTTTTTT. Translation: CASSPRTSGGANTGELFF.

The chain couples TRBV18 to TRBJ1-2; TRBD1 agrees at 10 bases. V shed 1 base and J 5 bases; nucleotides not matched to a gene: 4. This CDR3 spans 15 amino acids. Germline V gene data show CDR1 as KGHSH and CDR2 as LQKENI. CDR3 loop: CASSPLSGQGYGYTF. CDR3 coding DNA: TGTGCCAGCTCACCACTTTCGGGACAGGGGTATGGCTACACCTTC. The full variable domain, rest sourced from reference TRBV18 and TRBJ1-2, is NAGVMQNPRHLVRRRGQEARLRCSPMKGHSHVYWYRQLPEEGLKFMVYLQKENIIDESGMPKERFSAEFPKEGPSILRIQQVVRGDSAAYFCASSPLSGQGYGYTFGSGTRLTVV.

About this clone itself: At one end the junction does not follow the germline gene, possibly because of a read error. This chain links TRBV2 with TRBJ2-5; D is perhaps TRBD1 (5 bases). Germline V gives CDR1 SNHLY, CDR2 FYNNEI. The CDR3 length is 14 residues. CDR3 region: CASRQDRHQETQYF. The CDR3 region has the DNA TGTGCCAGCAGACAAGACAGACACCAGGAGACCCAGTACTTC.

This chain joins TRBV4-1 and TRBJ1-6, with 7 bases matching TRBD1. The CDR3 covers 16 residues. Germline CDR1 reads MGHRA; CDR2 reads YSYEKL. J gave up 3 bases and V 5 bases, and 7 bases lay outside the gene matches. CDR3 loop: CASSEGTAGYNSPLHF. CDR3 nucleotide sequence: TGCGCCAGCAGCGAAGGGACAGCCGGCTATAATTCACCCCTCCACTTT.

This chain connects TRBV9 to TRBJ2-1; TRBD2 aligns across 7 bases. V lost 3 bases, J lost 9 bases, and 12 bases stayed unmatched. Germline V gene data show CDR1 as SGDLS and CDR2 as YYNGEE. The CDR3 totals 15 residues. CDR3 sequence reads: CASSASGLAETEQFF. CDR3 sequence (DNA): TGTGCCAGCAGCGCTTCTGGGCTAGCGGAGACTGAGCAGTTCTTC.

The chain links TRBV11-3 to TRBJ2-7; TRBD1 agrees at 7 bases. CDR1 and CDR2 (germline): SGHNT, YENEEA. J lost 7 bases, V lost 5 bases, and 11 bases had no gene match. The CDR3 has 14 residues. The CDR3 coding sequence is TGTGCCAGCAGCCCCTATTCGACAGGGTTGGAGCAGTACTTC. Its protein is CASSPYSTGLEQYF. Looking up the rest from reference TRBV11-3 and TRBJ2-7 gives the full variable domain: EAGVVQSPRYKIIEKKQPVAFWCNPISGHNTLYWYLQNLGQGPELLIRYENEEAVDDSQLPKDRFSAERLKGVDSTLKIQPAELGDSAVYLCASSPYSTGLEQYFGPGTRLTVT.

This clone was detected once. The chain uses TRBV10-3 and TRBJ2-1; 16 nucleotides align to TRBD2. The CDR3 sequence is 19 residues long. CDR1 and CDR2 (germline): ENHRY, SYGVKD. The ends lost 5 bases at V and 7 bases at J; junction bases unmatched: 14. The CDR3 is CAISSQGTGTSGGANEQFF. In DNA, the CDR3 is TGTGCCATCAGTTCCCAGGGAACCGGGACTAGCGGGGGGGCTAATGAGCAGTTCTTC.

The chain uses TRBV27 and TRBJ1-4; unclear D gene. The length of the CDR3 is 21 residues. Germline CDR1 and CDR2: MNHEY and SMNVEV (reference sequence). Trimming cost V 6 bases and J 0 bases, with 29 bases left between them. The CDR3 loop reads CASSLEGGAGFADATNEKLFF. CDR3 nucleotide sequence: TGTGCCAGCAGCCTAGAAGGAGGAGCGGGGTTCGCCGATGCAACTAATGAAAAACTGTTTTTT.

The rearrangement joins TRBV15 to TRBJ1-5; the D gene is possibly TRBD1 (5 bases). V was clipped by 5 bases and J by 3 bases, with 11 bases between them. CDR3 size: 14 residues. Germline loops: CDR1 LNHNV, CDR2 YYDKDF (reference sequence). The CDR3 sequence: CATSRGGTNQPQHF. CDR3 nucleotides: TGTGCCACCAGCCGGGGGGGGACCAATCAGCCCCAGCATTTT.

The rearrangement links TRBV19 to TRBJ1-5; D gene ambiguous. V shed 7 bases and J shed 6 bases, with 22 bases lying between them. The CDR3 has 16 residues. Per germline, CDR1 LNHDA and CDR2 SQIVND (reference sequence). CDR3 sequence reads: CASTPTLGFSGQPQHF. The CDR3 nucleotides are TGTGCCAGTACCCCAACCCTCGGGTTTTCTGGTCAGCCCCAGCATTTT.

This rearrangement joins TRBV5-5 to TRBJ2-7, with TRBD1 matching over 8 bases. From germline, CDR1 is SGHKS and CDR2 YYEKEE (reference sequence). The CDR3 has 14 amino acids. V was pared by 0 bases and J by 3 bases, with 2 bases of the junction left unmatched. CDR3 DNA sequence: TGTGCCAGCAGCTTGGGGACAGGGCTCTACGAGCAGTACTTC. It translates to CASSLGTGLYEQYF.

The table lists this clone with a count of one. The J gene is TRBJ2-7, the V gene TRBV19; D possibly corresponds to TRBD1 (6 bases). The length of the CDR3 is 15 residues. Germline V gene sequence: CDR1 LNHDA, CDR2 SQIVND (reference sequence). V shed 5 bases and J shed 3 bases, with 17 bases lying between them. The CDR3 spells CASSPQPGRGYEQYF. For the CDR3, the DNA is TGTGCCAGTAGTCCTCAACCCGGCAGGGGCTACGAGCAGTACTTC. Complete variable domain (other parts from reference TRBV19 and TRBJ2-7): DGGITQSPKYLFRKEGQNVTLSCEQNLNHDAMYWYRQDPGQGLRLIYYSQIVNDFQKGDIAEGYSVSREKKESFPLTVTSAQKNPTAFYLCASSPQPGRGYEQYFGPGTRLTVT.

The chain links TRBV5-8 to TRBJ1-2; 12 bases are shared with TRBD1. Looked up from germline, CDR1 is SGHTS and CDR2 is YDEGEE. This CDR3 contains 16 residues. The J segment lost 8 bases and the V segment lost 4 bases, leaving 12 bases of the junction unmatched. The CDR3 bases are TGTGCCAGCAGCCCGGGTCGGGACAGGGGGCTAATCGGCTACACCTTC. It yields the protein CASSPGRDRGLIGYTF. Full variable domain (remainder filled in from reference TRBV5-8 and TRBJ1-2): EAGVTQSPTHLIKTRGQQATLRCSPISGHTSVYWYQQALGLGLQFLLWYDEGEERNRGNFPPRFSGRQFPNYSSELNVNALELEDSALYLCASSPGRDRGLIGYTFGSGTRLTVV.

The J gene is TRBJ1-6, the V gene TRBV18, with D possibly matching TRBD1 (6 bases). V was shortened by 1 base and J by 5 bases, with 12 bases between the two germline ends. The CDR3 is 16 residues long. The V gene's germline CDR1 is KGHSH and CDR2 LQKENI. In DNA, the CDR3 is TGTGCCAGCTCACCACAGGGGGTCGGGGATAATTCACCCCTCCACTTT. Its protein product is CASSPQGVGDNSPLHF.

The rearrangement links TRBV27 to TRBJ2-1; 12 nucleotides agree with TRBD1. The CDR3 is 15 residues long. The germline CDR1 and CDR2 sequences are MNHEY and SMNVEV (reference sequence). J was trimmed by 9 bases and V by 3 bases; bases with no gene match: 6. CDR3 bases: TGTGCCAGCAGTTTGGGGACAGGGGGCTGGTTTGAGCAGTTCTTC. This translates into CASSLGTGGWFEQFF.

The CDR3 is CASSLFLGNTIYF. The CDR3 region has the DNA TGTGCCAGCAGTCTCTTTCTGGGAAACACCATATATTTT. The chain recombines TRBV11-2 with TRBJ1-3, with no clear D. Trimming shortened V by 6 bases and J by 4 bases, and 10 bases separated the two germline ends. Germline CDR1 is SGHAT and CDR2 is FQNNGV. This CDR3 contains 13 residues. The full variable domain, its missing parts supplied by reference TRBV11-2 and TRBJ1-3, is EAGVAQSPRYKIIEKRQSVAFWCNPISGHATLYWYQQILGQGPKLLIQFQNNGVVDDSQLPKDRFSAERLKGVDSTLKIQPAKLEDSAVYLCASSLFLGNTIYFGEGSWLTVV.